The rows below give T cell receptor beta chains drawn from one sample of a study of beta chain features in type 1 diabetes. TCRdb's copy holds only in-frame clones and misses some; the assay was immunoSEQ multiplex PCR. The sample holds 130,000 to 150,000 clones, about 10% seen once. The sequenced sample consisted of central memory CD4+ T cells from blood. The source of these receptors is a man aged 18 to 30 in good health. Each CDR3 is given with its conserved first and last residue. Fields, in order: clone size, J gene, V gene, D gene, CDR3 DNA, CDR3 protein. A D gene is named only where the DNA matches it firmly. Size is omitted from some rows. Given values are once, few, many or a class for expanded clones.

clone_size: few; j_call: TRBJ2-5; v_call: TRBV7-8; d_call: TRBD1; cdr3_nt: TGTGCCAGCAGCCCACGGACAGGGAAGGAGACCCAGTACTTC; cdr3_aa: CASSPRTGKETQYF
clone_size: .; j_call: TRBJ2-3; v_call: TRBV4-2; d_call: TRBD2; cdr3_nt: TGTGCCAGCAGCCCATCAATCCTAGCGGGGGGGCGAGGAGATACGCAGTATTTT; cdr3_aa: CASSPSILAGGRGDTQYF
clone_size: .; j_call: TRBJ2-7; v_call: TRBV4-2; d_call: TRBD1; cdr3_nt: TGTGCCAGCAGCCAAGAGGTTGCGCCAGGGGGCTCCTACGAGCAGTACTTC; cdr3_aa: CASSQEVAPGGSYEQYF
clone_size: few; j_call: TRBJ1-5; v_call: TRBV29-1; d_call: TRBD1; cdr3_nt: TGCAGCGGCCTTTTAGGGACAGGGGAGGAGAGCAATCAGCCCCAGCATTTT; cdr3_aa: CSGLLGTGEESNQPQHF
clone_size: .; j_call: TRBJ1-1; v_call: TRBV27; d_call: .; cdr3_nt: TGTGCCAGCAGTGCACAGGGCGATAGGACTGAAGCTTTCTTT; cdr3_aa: CASSAQGDRTEAFF
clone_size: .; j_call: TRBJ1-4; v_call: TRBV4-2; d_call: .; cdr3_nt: TGTGCCAGCAGCCAAGAGTCAGGGAAAATGGAAAAACTGTTTTTT; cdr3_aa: CASSQESGKMEKLFF
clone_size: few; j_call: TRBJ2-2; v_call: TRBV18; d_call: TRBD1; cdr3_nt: TGTGCCAGCTCGTCGACAGGGACCGGGGAGCTGTTTTTT; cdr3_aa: CASSSTGTGELFF
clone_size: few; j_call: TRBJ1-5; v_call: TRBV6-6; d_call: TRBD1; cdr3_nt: TGTGCCAGCAGAGACAGGGGGCTCCAGCCCCAGCATTTT; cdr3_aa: CASRDRGLQPQHF
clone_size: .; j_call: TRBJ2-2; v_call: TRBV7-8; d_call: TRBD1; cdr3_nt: TGTGCCTGCAAAGGGGGCCCTAACACCGGGGAGCTGTTTTTT; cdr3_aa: CACKGGPNTGELFF
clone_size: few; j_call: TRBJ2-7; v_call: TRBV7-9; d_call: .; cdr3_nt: TGTGCCAGCAGCTTAGGTATAGGGGCGGTCTACGAGCAGTACTTC; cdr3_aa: CASSLGIGAVYEQYF
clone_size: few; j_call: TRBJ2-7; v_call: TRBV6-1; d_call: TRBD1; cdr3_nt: TGTGCCAGCATCACAGGGCAGGGGGCTTACGAGCAGTACTTC; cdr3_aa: CASITGQGAYEQYF
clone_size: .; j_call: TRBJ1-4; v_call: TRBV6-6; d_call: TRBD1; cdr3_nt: TGTGCCAGCAGTTACTCGACAGGGGGAAATGAAAAACTGTTTTTT; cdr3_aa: CASSYSTGGNEKLFF
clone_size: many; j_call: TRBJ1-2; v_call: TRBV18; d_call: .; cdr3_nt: TGTGCCAGCTCACCGGCAGGGGATGGCTACACCTTC; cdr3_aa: CASSPAGDGYTF
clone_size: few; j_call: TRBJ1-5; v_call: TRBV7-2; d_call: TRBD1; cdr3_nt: TGTGCCAGCAGTGGGACAGGGAGTCAGCCCCAGCATTTT; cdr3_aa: CASSGTGSQPQHF
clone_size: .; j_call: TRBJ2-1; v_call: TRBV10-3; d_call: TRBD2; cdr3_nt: TGTGCCACCAAACTAGCGGGGGGGGTTGATGAGCAGTTCTTC; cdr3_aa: CATKLAGGVDEQFF
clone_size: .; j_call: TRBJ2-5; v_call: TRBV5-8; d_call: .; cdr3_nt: TGTGCCAGCAGCATCATAACAGGGATCCAAGAGACCCAGTACTTC; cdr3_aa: CASSIITGIQETQYF
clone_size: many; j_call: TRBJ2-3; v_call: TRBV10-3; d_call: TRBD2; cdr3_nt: TGTGCCATCAGTGGTGATGGCGGGGGGGCAAGCACAGATACGCAGTATTTT; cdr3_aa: CAISGDGGGASTDTQYF
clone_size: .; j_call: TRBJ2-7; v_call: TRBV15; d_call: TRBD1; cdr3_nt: TGTGCCACCAGCAGCGACAGGGGAATGTACGAGCAGTACTTC; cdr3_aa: CATSSDRGMYEQYF
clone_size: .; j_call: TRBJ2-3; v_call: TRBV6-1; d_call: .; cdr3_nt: TGTGCCAGCAGCCGGACTGCAGATACGCAGTATTTT; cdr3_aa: CASSRTADTQYF
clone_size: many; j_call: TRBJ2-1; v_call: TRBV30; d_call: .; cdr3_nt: TGTGCCTGGACTGTCGGACTGAGCTCCTACAATGAGCAGTTCTTC; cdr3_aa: CAWTVGLSSYNEQFF
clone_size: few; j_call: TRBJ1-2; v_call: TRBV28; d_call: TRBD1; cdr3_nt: TGTGCCAGCAGGAGGACAGGGTCTAGCTATGGCTACACCTTC; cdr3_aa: CASRRTGSSYGYTF
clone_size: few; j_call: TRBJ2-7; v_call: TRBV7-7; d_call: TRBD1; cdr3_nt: TGTGCCAGCAGCCGGGACAGGGCCTACGAGCAGTACTTC; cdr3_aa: CASSRDRAYEQYF
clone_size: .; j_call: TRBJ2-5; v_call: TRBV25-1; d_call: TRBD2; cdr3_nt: TGTGCCAGCAGTGAAACGGCTAGCGGGGGGGCACAGCAGTACTTC; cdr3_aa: CASSETASGGAQQYF
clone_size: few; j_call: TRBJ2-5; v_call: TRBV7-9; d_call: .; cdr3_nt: TGTGCCAGCAGCGCTTCCGGACTTCAAGAGACCCAGTACTTC; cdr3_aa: CASSASGLQETQYF
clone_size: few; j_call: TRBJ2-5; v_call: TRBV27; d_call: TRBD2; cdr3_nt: TGTGCCAGTCGGAGGGGCGGGGGATTTGGGGAGACCCAGTACTTC; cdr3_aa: CASRRGGGFGETQYF
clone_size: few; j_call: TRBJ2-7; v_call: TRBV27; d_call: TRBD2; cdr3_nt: TGTGCCAGCAGTAGCCGGGGGGGCCCCTACGAGCAGTACTTC; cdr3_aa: CASSSRGGPYEQYF
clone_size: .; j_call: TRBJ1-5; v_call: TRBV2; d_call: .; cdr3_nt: TGTGCCAGCAGTCTTAGCAATCAGCCCCAGCATTTT; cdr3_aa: CASSLSNQPQHF
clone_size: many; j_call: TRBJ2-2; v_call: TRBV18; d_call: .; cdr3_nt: TGTGCCAGCTCACCAGAGGAAACCGGGGAGCTGTTTTTT; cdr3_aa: CASSPEETGELFF
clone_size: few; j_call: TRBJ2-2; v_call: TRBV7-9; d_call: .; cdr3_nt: TGTGCCAGCAGCTCGGATGGGGCGGGGGCTCCCAGCGGGGAGCTGTTTTTT; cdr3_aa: CASSSDGAGAPSGELFF
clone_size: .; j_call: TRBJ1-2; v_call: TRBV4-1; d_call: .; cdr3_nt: TGCGCCAGCAGCCAGACAGGAAACTATGGCTACACCTTC; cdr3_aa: CASSQTGNYGYTF
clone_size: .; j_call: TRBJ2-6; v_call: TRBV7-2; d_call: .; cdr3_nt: TGTGCCAGCACCCGGGGCTCTGGGGCCAACGTCCTGACTTTC; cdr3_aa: CASTRGSGANVLTF
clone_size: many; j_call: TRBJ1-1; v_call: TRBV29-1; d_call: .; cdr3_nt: TGCAGCGTTGTTTTGACTATCACTGAAGCTTTCTTT; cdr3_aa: CSVVLTITEAFF
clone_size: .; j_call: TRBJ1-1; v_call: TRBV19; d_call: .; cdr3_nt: TGTGCCAGTAATCCGGAGAGTATGAACACTGAAGCTTTCTTT; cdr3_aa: CASNPESMNTEAFF
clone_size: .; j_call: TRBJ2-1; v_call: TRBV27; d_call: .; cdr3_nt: TGTGCCAGCAGTATGCGAGGGCCCTACTCCTACAATGAGCAGTTCTTC; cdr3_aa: CASSMRGPYSYNEQFF
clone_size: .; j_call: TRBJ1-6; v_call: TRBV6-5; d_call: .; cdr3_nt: TGTGCCAGCAGACAACAGGGTTGGGCACCCCTCCACTTT; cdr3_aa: CASRQQGWAPLHF
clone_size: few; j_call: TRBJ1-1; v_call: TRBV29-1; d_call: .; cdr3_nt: TGCAGCGTTGAACCTCAAGGGGGAGGGGACACTGAAGCTTTCTTT; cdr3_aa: CSVEPQGGGDTEAFF